This entry lists 29 T cell receptor beta chains sequenced from one sample in a study of shared clonotypes between healthy human individuals. CD45RO negativity and positive selection for CCR7 defined naive CD8 cells, a population that excluded terminally differentiated effector memory CD45RA+ cells. The protocol was immunoSEQ multiplex PCR, while the TCRdb copy is restricted to in-frame clones and leaves out a portion. This sample has over 2 million clones, with just under 95% found just once. What was sequenced was naive CD8+ T cells sorted from blood. Every receptor here comes from a young man in good health.

This clone was found once. V gene TRBV7-6 combines with J gene TRBJ2-1; D gene ambiguous. Germline V CDR1 and CDR2: SGHVS, FNYEAQ. The CDR3 covers 13 residues. Trimming removed 1 base at V and 5 bases at J, with 6 bases between. The CDR3 DNA reads TGTGCCAGCAGCTTAGGATACAACAATGAGCAGTTCTTC. Protein: CASSLGYNNEQFF. Together with reference TRBV7-6 and TRBJ2-1, the CDR3 gives the full variable domain: GAGVSQSPRYKVTKRGQDVALRCDPISGHVSLYWYRQALGQGPEFLTYFNYEAQQDKSGLPNDRFSAERPEGSISTLTIQRTEQRDSAMYRCASSLGYNNEQFFGPGTRLTVL.

This chain joins TRBV27 and TRBJ2-7; D is undetermined. CDR3 length equals 13 residues. The V end lost 6 bases, the J end lost 3 bases, and 12 bases lay between the germline ends. Germline CDR1 reads MNHEY; CDR2 reads SMNVEV (reference sequence). Here the CDR3 reads CASSPGFLYEQYF. The CDR3, as DNA: TGTGCCAGCAGCCCCGGGTTCCTCTACGAGCAGTACTTC.

This clone was seen a few times. Other DNA sequences in the same sample also yield this CDR3. The chain combines TRBV30 with TRBJ2-7; no clear D. V shed 3 bases and J shed 1 base, with 4 bases lying between them. The V gene's germline CDR1 is GTSNPN and CDR2 SVGIG (reference sequence). CDR3 length: 11 residues. The CDR3 sequence: CAWRGSYEQYF. The CDR3 nucleotides read TGTGCCTGGAGAGGGTCCTACGAGCAGTACTTC.

The genes are TRBV28 and TRBJ2-1, with D perhaps being TRBD1 or TRBD2 (6 bases each). Between the trimmed V and J ends, which lost 3 bases and 0 bases, there was a span of 9 bases. The CDR3 has 15 amino acids. CDR1 and CDR2 from the germline V gene are MDHEN and SYDVKM. CDR3 loop: CASSFGGSSYNEQFF. CDR3 nucleotide sequence: TGTGCCAGCAGTTTCGGGGGCAGCTCCTACAATGAGCAGTTCTTC.

The rearrangement uses TRBV28 and TRBJ2-2, with D possibly TRBD2 on 6 matching bases. Trimming removed 4 bases from V and 2 bases from J, with 8 bases in between. CDR1 MDHEN and CDR2 SYDVKM come from the germline V gene. The CDR3 has 14 amino acids. This chain's CDR3 is CASSWGENTGELFF. The DNA for the CDR3 is TGTGCCAGCAGTTGGGGGGAAAACACCGGGGAGCTGTTTTTT.

The rearrangement uses TRBV9 and TRBJ1-2; 8 bases are shared with TRBD1. Germline-derived CDR1 and CDR2 are SGDLS and YYNGEE. The CDR3 runs 14 residues. V shed 3 bases and J 7 bases; nucleotides not matched to a gene: 8. The CDR3 is CASSASGGWGGYTF. CDR3 DNA sequence: TGTGCCAGCAGCGCTTCAGGGGGCTGGGGTGGCTACACCTTC.

The V call is TRBV21-1, the J call TRBJ2-5. TRBV21-1 is a known pseudogene. This CDR3 is 15 amino acids long. The DNA of the CDR3 is TGTGCCAGAAACCCCTCGGGCAGGCCGCAAGAGACCCAGTACTTC. This sequence encodes CARNPSGRPQETQYF.

On this clone itself: A junction end diverges from the germline sequence, so it may reflect a read error. This chain connects TRBV7-7 to TRBJ2-1; unclear D gene. Germline values: CDR1 SSHAT, CDR2 FNYEAQ (reference sequence). The CDR3 is 13 amino acids. The DNA of the CDR3 is TGTGCTAGCAGCTTAGGTCTCTTCCATGAGCAGTTCTTC. Translating gives CASSLGLFHEQFF. The full variable domain, in which reference TRBV7-7 and TRBJ2-1 provide the parts outside the CDR3, is GAGVSQSPRYKVTKRGQDVTLRCDPISSHATLYWYQQALGQGPEFLTYFNYEAQPDKSGLPSDRFSAERPEGSISTLTIQRTEQRDSAMYRCASSLGLFHEQFFGPGTRLTVL.

The chain combines TRBV27 with TRBJ2-7, with a possible D match to TRBD2 (5 bases). Trimming stripped 6 bases from V and 0 bases from J, with 15 bases between. The CDR3 spans 15 residues. Germline V gene lookup returns CDR1 MNHEY and CDR2 SMNVEV (reference sequence). The DNA for the CDR3 is TGTGCCAGCAGGGAGGACGGCTGGGCCTCCTACGAGCAGTACTTC. It codes for CASREDGWASYEQYF.

This chain uses TRBV15 with TRBJ2-3; no clear D. Germline values: CDR1 LNHNV, CDR2 YYDKDF (reference sequence). V dropped 3 bases and J dropped 3 bases, with 10 bases sitting between them. This CDR3 has 14 amino acids. Here the CDR3 reads CATSRGRETDTQYF. The CDR3 coding sequence is TGTGCCACCAGCAGGGGTAGGGAAACAGATACGCAGTATTTT.

The chain employs TRBV7-1 and TRBJ1-1; TRBD1 aligns across 7 bases. TRBV7-1 qualifies as an ORF whose function is uncertain. The CDR3 has 16 amino acids. V lost 5 bases and J lost 1; bases outside the gene matches: 10. The CDR3 loop is CASSHLRGAANTEAFF. For the CDR3, the DNA is TGTGCCAGCAGCCATCTCAGGGGGGCCGCGAACACTGAAGCTTTCTTT.

V gene TRBV12-5 combines with J gene TRBJ2-7; D is uncertain. Germline V gene sequence: CDR1 LGHNT, CDR2 FRNRAP. V was cut by 3 bases and J by 3 bases, with 9 bases left in between. The CDR3 is 13 amino acids. The CDR3: CASGFRESYEQYF. In DNA, the CDR3 is TGTGCTAGTGGTTTTAGAGAGAGCTACGAGCAGTACTTC.

CDR3 nucleotide sequence: TGTGCCAGCAGCTTCCGGAGATCTGGGGAGCAGTACTTC. Its protein is CASSFRRSGEQYF. The genes are TRBV5-6 and TRBJ2-7; no reliable D call. Germline assignment: CDR1 SGHDT and CDR2 YYEEEE. V lost 2 bases and J lost 7, with 13 bases in between. The CDR3 covers 13 residues.

The rearrangement joins TRBV15 to TRBJ1-5; TRBD1 matches 9 bases. The CDR3 is made up of 14 amino acids. The trim removed 5 bases at V and 6 bases at J, leaving 5 bases unmatched. Looked up from germline, CDR1 is LNHNV and CDR2 is YYDKDF (reference sequence). Written as DNA, the CDR3 is TGTGCCACCAGCGGCGGGACAGGGATTCAGCCCCAGCATTTT. This sequence encodes CATSGGTGIQPQHF. The whole variable domain, filled in from reference TRBV15 and TRBJ1-5, reads DAMVIQNPRYQVTQFGKPVTLSCSQTLNHNVMYWYQQKSSQAPKLLFHYYDKDFNNEADTPDNFQSRRPNTSFCFLDIRSPGLGDTAMYLCATSGGTGIQPQHFGDGTRLSIL.

This clone was counted a single time. The rearrangement uses TRBV23-1 and TRBJ2-2; 7 bases match TRBD1. TRBV23-1 has ORF status, its function being uncertain. The CDR3 has 15 residues. V shed 3 bases, J shed 5 bases, and the junction held 6 bases outside the gene matches. The CDR3 DNA is TGCGCCAGCAGTCATCAGGGGGTGGGTACCGGGGAGCTGTTTTTT. This sequence encodes CASSHQGVGTGELFF.

The chain is built from TRBV7-2 and TRBJ2-7, with TRBD2 identical over 12 bases. J was trimmed by 2 bases and V by 4 bases; bases with no gene match: 15. Per germline, CDR1 SGHTA and CDR2 FQGNSA. CDR3 length: 19 amino acids. CDR3 sequence: CASSSLTGTSGLLAYEQYF. The CDR3 bases are TGTGCCAGCAGCTCACTCACCGGGACTAGCGGGCTACTTGCCTACGAGCAGTACTTC.

The chain has TRBV2 and TRBJ1-5; TRBD1 aligns across 7 bases. The CDR3 runs 15 residues. V trimming: 6 bases; J trimming: 6 bases; junction bases outside the gene matches: 11. Germline V lookup: CDR1 SNHLY, CDR2 FYNNEI. Written as DNA, the CDR3 is TGTGCCAGCAGCGTAGACAGGGAGTACGGTCAGCCCCAGCATTTT. Protein sequence: CASSVDREYGQPQHF.

This sequence joins TRBV28 and TRBJ2-7; 9 positions match TRBD1. The V gene end was trimmed by 2 bases and the J gene end by 3 bases; junction bases not matched to a gene: 5. CDR1 is MDHEN, CDR2 SYDVKM, per germline. The CDR3 is 15 residues long. The CDR3 nucleotides read TGTGCCAGCAGTTTACCTTGGGACAGGGACTACGAGCAGTACTTC. This translates into CASSLPWDRDYEQYF.

The chain joins TRBV19 to TRBJ2-7; D unclear. Trimming pared 5 bases from V and 2 bases from J, leaving 16 bases between. Germline CDR1 reads LNHDA; CDR2 reads SQIVND (reference sequence). This CDR3 is 15 amino acids long. CDR3 protein: CASSPGVLTAYEQYF. In DNA, the CDR3 is TGTGCCAGTAGTCCCGGCGTCCTGACGGCCTACGAGCAGTACTTC.

This sequence joins TRBV6-1 and TRBJ1-2; D remains ambiguous. Germline values: CDR1 MNHNS, CDR2 SASEGT. The length of the CDR3 is 11 residues. Trimming left V 5 bases short and J 10 bases short, with 11 bases between. The chain's CDR3 is CASSYPSAYTF. Written as DNA, the CDR3 is TGTGCCAGCAGTTACCCCTCCGCCTACACCTTC.

The gene calls are TRBV11-2 and TRBJ2-1; D perhaps matches TRBD1 (5 bases). Germline V gene lookup returns CDR1 SGHAT and CDR2 FQNNGV. Trimming left V 2 bases short and J 7 bases short, with 12 bases between. CDR3 length: 14 amino acids. CDR3 in amino acids: CASSLTGPVNEQFF. For the CDR3, the DNA is TGTGCCAGCAGCTTAACAGGCCCAGTGAATGAGCAGTTCTTC.

As regards this clone: This CDR3 is also generated by other DNA sequences in the sample. V gene TRBV27 combines with J gene TRBJ2-3; D call uncertain. V lost 4 bases and J 6 bases, leaving 8 bases between the germline ends. CDR1 is MNHEY and CDR2 is SMNVEV in the germline V gene (reference sequence). This CDR3 is built from 12 residues. The CDR3 DNA reads TGTGCCAGCAGTTGGGCTGGGGATACGCAGTATTTT. This sequence encodes CASSWAGDTQYF.

This clone appeared a single time. The chain has TRBV6-5 and TRBJ1-2, with 8 positions matching TRBD1. There are 15 residues in the CDR3. Germline-derived CDR1 and CDR2 are MNHEY and SVGAGI. V gave up 2 bases and J gave up 7 bases; unmatched junction bases: 9. The CDR3 DNA reads TGTGCCAGCAGTTACACTCAGGGGGCCCCTAGTGGCTACACCTTC. Protein product: CASSYTQGAPSGYTF.

The table lists this clone with a count of one. This sequence joins TRBV30 and TRBJ2-5; a possible D gene is TRBD1 (6 bases). Germline values: CDR1 GTSNPN, CDR2 SVGIG (reference sequence). Trimming took 2 bases from V and 3 from J, leaving 10 bases between them. The CDR3 contains 13 residues. DNA of the CDR3: TGTGCCTGGAGTTGGGACAACGAAGAGACCCAGTACTTC. Amino acids: CAWSWDNEETQYF.

V usage is TRBV19 and J usage is TRBJ2-1, with 11 bases that match TRBD2. In germline, CDR1 is LNHDA, CDR2 SQIVND (reference sequence). V shed 9 bases and J 4 bases; nucleotides not matched to a gene: 5. This CDR3 comprises 14 residues. DNA of the CDR3: TGTGCCAGCTCGACTAGCGGGATTTACAATGAGCAGTTCTTC. It specifies CASSTSGIYNEQFF.

This rearrangement joins TRBV4-1 to TRBJ2-5; 7 bases fit TRBD1. V was clipped by 2 bases and J by 2 bases; unmatched bases: 2. Germline V gene data show CDR1 as MGHRA and CDR2 as YSYEKL. The CDR3 is 14 amino acids. The CDR3 nucleotides read TGCGCCAGCAGCCAACAGGGGGAACAAGAGACCCAGTACTTC. It yields the protein CASSQQGEQETQYF.

The chain uses TRBV2 and TRBJ1-5; D possibly corresponds to TRBD1 (5 bases). With 3 bases removed from V and 8 bases from J, the gap between germline ends came to 11 bases. There are 13 residues in the CDR3. CDR1 is SNHLY, CDR2 FYNNEI, per germline. The CDR3 DNA reads as TGTGCCAGCAGTGAGGAGGGGTGGGAGCCCCAGCATTTT. It yields the protein CASSEEGWEPQHF. The full variable domain, rest sourced from reference TRBV2 and TRBJ1-5, is EPEVTQTPSHQVTQMGQEVILRCVPISNHLYFYWYRQILGQKVEFLVSFYNNEISEKSEIFDDQFSVERPDGSNFTLKIRSTKLEDSAMYFCASSEEGWEPQHFGDGTRLSIL.

This chain links TRBV9 with TRBJ2-7; 9 positions agree with TRBD1. CDR1 is SGDLS and CDR2 is YYNGEE in the germline V gene. The CDR3 consists of 14 residues. V shed 3 bases, J shed 6 bases, and the junction held 7 bases outside the gene matches. The CDR3 sequence is CASSESGTGIEQYF. The CDR3 nucleotides read TGTGCCAGCAGCGAATCCGGGACAGGGATCGAGCAGTACTTC.

This chain uses TRBV9 with TRBJ2-5; D ambiguous. Trimming pared 0 bases from V and 5 bases from J, leaving 11 bases between. The CDR3 spans 14 residues. Germline V gives CDR1 SGDLS, CDR2 YYNGEE. CDR3 in amino acids: CASSVEGFWETQYF. Here the CDR3 DNA reads TGTGCCAGCAGCGTAGAAGGATTCTGGGAGACCCAGTACTTC.